This T cell receptor beta chain was documented in a study of blood T cells in healthy people across ages. With 0 bases removed from V and 4 bases from J, the gap between germline ends came to 15 bases. CDR1 and CDR2 from the germline V gene are MNHEY and SMNVEV (reference sequence). There are 16 residues in the CDR3. A J-beta primer mix and a sample-barcoded 5' primer were used in a second PCR of roughly 7 to 12 cycles. TCRdb reprocessed the 5' RACE reads via MiXCR and lists one record per CDR3 protein. The sample carries roughly 550,000 distinct CDR3 sequences, about 24% recorded once. The same data also contributed to another study, on T cells of mothers and their children.

The TCR was taken from a boy under 18 in good health. The sample was blood. This chain joins TRBV27 and TRBJ1-2; D remains unclear. DNA of the CDR3: TGTGCCAGCAGTTTATCCGTCAGCCCACTGCCCTATGGCTACACCTTC. It translates to CASSLSVSPLPYGYTF.